The 20 T cell receptor beta chains below all came from one sample that was sequenced in a study of blood T cell repertoires in COVID-19 (dated by TCRdb to 2019 to 2021). Library preparation used the immunoSEQ multiplex PCR assay. The source is immuneACCESS, and TCRdb retained only in-frame sequences with V and J called. Part of the clones is not carried over; for the studies checked, unresolved V genes explain less than half of this, and the remainder is unexplained. Counted in this sample were about half a million clones; about nine tenths of them appeared once. Clones ranked in the top ten supply 7% to 10% of the sample. The sample comprised PBMCs or T cells enriched from blood (not recorded which). The receptor source for this set is a woman aged 60-75 years who had recovered from COVID-19.

Written as DNA, the CDR3 is TGCGCCAGCAGCTCCGATGGGGGGGGTGAAAAACTGTTTTTT. Translated, it gives CASSSDGGGEKLFF. The chain carries TRBV5-1 and TRBJ1-4; D is possibly TRBD1 (5 bases). Germline V lookup: CDR1 SGHRS, CDR2 YFSETQ. V lost 3 bases and J 7 bases, leaving 13 bases between the germline ends. The CDR3 is 14 residues long.

The chain joins TRBV5-1 to TRBJ2-7; TRBD1 might be the D (5 bases). CDR1 and CDR2 (germline): SGHRS, YFSETQ. The length of the CDR3 is 14 residues. The V end lost 0 bases, the J end lost 5 bases, and 12 bases lay between the germline ends. This chain's CDR3 is CASSLGGLGDEQYF. The CDR3 DNA follows: TGCGCCAGCAGCTTGGGTGGGCTAGGGGACGAGCAGTACTTC.

The J gene is TRBJ2-3, the V gene TRBV5-6; 9 bases line up with TRBD1. Trimming cost V 4 bases and J 4 bases; bases outside gene matches: 7. The CDR3 loop spans 15 amino acids. Germline lookup yields CDR1 SGHDT and CDR2 YYEEEE. DNA for the CDR3: TGTGCCAGCAGCGGCCTGGGACAGGGTTCAGATACGCAGTATTTT. Its translation: CASSGLGQGSDTQYF.

The chain recombines TRBV29-1 with TRBJ1-5, with unresolved D. The CDR3 runs 13 residues. CDR1 and CDR2 from the germline V gene are SQVTM and ANQGSEA. Trimming took off 4 bases at V and 7 bases at J, with 14 bases between the two ends. CDR3 amino acids: CSVVGVTGQPQHF. The CDR3 region has the DNA TGCAGCGTTGTAGGAGTGACGGGGCAGCCCCAGCATTTT.

There are a few counts of this clone. CDR3 residues: CASQRQGVSNQPQHF. The CDR3 DNA reads TGTGCCAGTCAACGGCAGGGGGTCAGCAATCAGCCCCAGCATTTT. The gene calls are TRBV2 and TRBJ1-5, with 7 bases identical to TRBD1. CDR3 size: 15 residues. Unmatched junction bases numbered 9, after V lost 9 bases and J lost 1 base. Germline lookup yields CDR1 SNHLY and CDR2 FYNNEI. The variable domain in full, completed from reference TRBV2 and TRBJ1-5, reads EPEVTQTPSHQVTQMGQEVILRCVPISNHLYFYWYRQILGQKVEFLVSFYNNEISEKSEIFDDQFSVERPDGSNFTLKIRSTKLEDSAMYFCASQRQGVSNQPQHFGDGTRLSIL.

The chain employs TRBV3-1 (or the pseudogene TRBV3-2) and TRBJ1-4; D is unclear. Trimming took 2 bases from V and 7 from J, leaving 14 bases between them. Germline values: CDR1 LGHDT, CDR2 YNNKEL (reference sequence). CDR3 size: 15 residues. The CDR3 DNA sequence: TGTGCCAGCAGCCAACAGGCCCAACGGTCTGAAAAACTGTTTTTT. Protein: CASSQQAQRSEKLFF.

This clone was observed once. In DNA form, the CDR3 reads TGTGCCAGTAAGGAGCGGGACCCCTACAATGAGCAGTTCTTC. Translation gives CASKERDPYNEQFF. V is TRBV19 and J is TRBJ2-1; 7 positions agree with TRBD2. CDR1 and CDR2 (germline): LNHDA, SQIVND (reference sequence). The CDR3 extends over 14 amino acids. V shed 7 bases and J 2 bases; nucleotides not matched to a gene: 5.

The V and J genes are TRBV18 and TRBJ1-2; D is undetermined. CDR3 length equals 12 residues. The germline gives CDR1 KGHSH, CDR2 LQKENI. Trimming removed 2 bases at V and 7 bases at J, with 8 bases between. Written as DNA, the CDR3 is TGTGCCAGCTCACCAGTTGCGGGTGGCTACACCTTC. Translation gives CASSPVAGGYTF.

J is TRBJ2-1 and V is TRBV5-1; 10 bases are shared with TRBD2. Losses at the gene ends were 3 bases for V and 5 bases for J; bases not matched to a gene: 5. The germline V gene has CDR1 SGHRS and CDR2 YFSETQ. There are 15 residues in the CDR3. The CDR3 DNA reads as TGCGCCAGCAGCTATAGCGGGGGGAGCGACAATGAGCAGTTCTTC. It codes for CASSYSGGSDNEQFF.

This rearrangement joins TRBV3-1 (or the pseudogene TRBV3-2) to TRBJ1-2; possible D gene TRBD1, 6 bases. The CDR3 contains 19 residues. CDR1 is LGHDT, CDR2 YNNKEL, per germline (reference sequence). Trimming removed 0 bases from V and 0 bases from J, with 20 bases in between. The CDR3 loop is CASSQDRYGRTVANYGYTF. The CDR3 DNA follows: TGTGCCAGCAGCCAAGATAGGTATGGAAGGACAGTCGCTAACTATGGCTACACCTTC.

This chain joins TRBV3-1 (or the pseudogene TRBV3-2) and TRBJ2-2; 7 bases are a match to TRBD1. The V segment lost 2 bases and the J segment 6 bases; nucleotides outside the gene matches: 6. Looked up from germline, CDR1 is LGHDT and CDR2 is YNNKEL (reference sequence). This CDR3 spans 15 amino acids. CDR3 DNA sequence: TGTGCCAGCAGCCAACATCTAGGGGGCTCCGGGGAGCTGTTTTTT. Amino acids: CASSQHLGGSGELFF.

The rearrangement links TRBV19 to TRBJ1-5; D call uncertain. The CDR3 is 15 amino acids. The V gene lost 3 bases and the J gene lost 0 bases, with 9 bases spanning the gap. Per the germline V gene, CDR1 is LNHDA and CDR2 is SQIVND (reference sequence). DNA of the CDR3: TGTGCCAGTAGTATCACAGATTATAGCAATCAGCCCCAGCATTTT. This codes for CASSITDYSNQPQHF.

The gene calls are TRBV6-2 or TRBV6-3 and TRBJ2-7, with D unclear. This CDR3 has 16 amino acids. V lost 6 bases and J lost 4, with 22 bases in between. Germline V gene sequence: CDR1 MNHEY, CDR2 SVGEGT. CDR3 region: CASSTPFEVFDYEQYF. The CDR3 nucleotides read TGTGCCAGCAGCACGCCTTTTGAGGTCTTCGATTACGAGCAGTACTTC.

The V gene is TRBV6-5, the J gene TRBJ2-3; TRBD1 agrees at 9 bases. V lost 6 bases and J lost 3; bases outside the gene matches: 7. This CDR3 region has 15 residues. Germline-derived CDR1 and CDR2 are MNHEY and SVGAGI. CDR3 in DNA: TGTGCCAGCAGCCGCGGGACAGGGAGGACAGATACGCAGTATTTT. It translates to CASSRGTGRTDTQYF.

V gene TRBV10-3 combines with J gene TRBJ2-5; 8 bases line up with TRBD2. This CDR3 has 16 residues. From germline, CDR1 is ENHRY and CDR2 SYGVKD. V lost 4 bases, J lost 5 bases, and 12 bases stayed unmatched. The DNA of the CDR3 is TGTGCCATCAGTGTCGGCGGGGCGGGGGGTATCGAGACCCAGTACTTC. It encodes CAISVGGAGGIETQYF.

The V call is TRBV29-1, the J call TRBJ2-7; 8 bases are shared with TRBD1. The V segment lost 7 bases and the J segment 2 bases; nucleotides outside the gene matches: 7. CDR1 SQVTM and CDR2 ANQGSEA come from the germline V gene. The CDR3 is 13 amino acids. Here the CDR3 reads CSAAGTGPYEQYF. The CDR3 coding sequence is TGCAGCGCTGCCGGGACAGGCCCCTACGAGCAGTACTTC.

The J gene is TRBJ2-1, the V gene TRBV4-1; TRBD1 matches 7 bases. Germline loops: CDR1 MGHRA, CDR2 YSYEKL. V was clipped by 2 bases and J by 9 bases; unmatched bases: 10. This CDR3 is 15 amino acids long. CDR3 sequence: CASSQLPGQYSEQFF. The CDR3 DNA sequence: TGCGCCAGCAGCCAACTCCCGGGACAGTATTCTGAGCAGTTCTTC.

The chain links TRBV21-1 to TRBJ1-4; the D segment call TRBD1 is taken from the table without a DNA check. TRBV21-1 is termed a pseudogene. CDR3 size: 14 residues. CDR3 in DNA: TGTGCCAGCATGGGCAACCTTAAGGCTGTAAAACTGTTTTTT. It encodes CASMGNLKAVKLFF.

This clone was seen a single time. The chain employs TRBV6-5 and TRBJ1-6; unclear D gene. Per the germline V gene, CDR1 is MNHEY and CDR2 is SVGAGI. The CDR3 is made up of 15 amino acids. Trimming cost V 2 bases and J 7 bases, with 12 bases left between them. This chain's CDR3 is CASSYAIWANSPLHF. CDR3 nucleotides: TGTGCCAGCAGTTACGCAATCTGGGCCAATTCACCCCTCCACTTT.

There are a few counts of this clone. CDR3: CAISGQISYEQYF. In DNA form, the CDR3 reads TGTGCCATCAGTGGGCAGATCTCCTACGAGCAGTACTTC. This sequence joins TRBV10-3 and TRBJ2-7, with D hard to call. This CDR3 is built from 13 residues. The germline V and J ends were trimmed by 4 bases and 0 bases, with 7 bases remaining between them. The V gene's germline CDR1 is ENHRY and CDR2 SYGVKD.